One sample yielded the 25 T cell receptor beta chains listed below, sequenced in a study of monozygotic twins with inflammatory bowel disease (dated by TCRdb to about 2019). The library was produced with 5' RACE. TCRdb lists the instrument as Illumina HiSeq 2500. TCRdb reprocessed the reads, and each CDR3 protein sequence is entered once, without DNA. The table for this sample lists 120,000 to 150,000 distinct CDR3 sequences. 2.4% of the sample lies in the top ten. Sample: blood. These TCRs come from a human donor with ulcerative colitis or Crohn's disease, or a healthy co-twin of an affected twin (not recorded which).

The V gene is TRBV7-2, the J gene TRBJ2-5. The CDR3 spans 12 residues. Germline CDR1 is SGHTA and CDR2 is FQGNSA. The chain's CDR3 is CASSLPTETQYF.

The chain joins TRBV11-1 to TRBJ1-6. CDR1 is SGHAT and CDR2 is FQDESV in the germline V gene (reference sequence). The CDR3 runs to 13 residues. CDR3 protein: CASSSQYNSPLHF.

V usage is TRBV20-1 and J usage is TRBJ1-3; TCRdb calls TRBD1, which cannot be checked without DNA. The CDR3 sequence is 13 residues long. Germline V gene lookup returns CDR1 DFQATT and CDR2 SNEGSKA (reference sequence). The CDR3 loop reads CSAVQGPGNTIYF.

The chain carries TRBV20-1 and TRBJ2-3; TCRdb's D call of TRBD2 is untestable without DNA. CDR1 and CDR2 (germline): DFQATT, SNEGSKA (reference sequence). The CDR3 sequence is 16 residues long. The chain's CDR3 is CSASILIGGGKDTQYF.

The rearrangement links TRBV5-1 to TRBJ2-7. The CDR3 extends over 12 amino acids. Germline lookup yields CDR1 SGHRS and CDR2 YFSETQ. CDR3 residues: CASSPTDYEQYF.

The J gene is TRBJ2-3, the V gene TRBV6-5; no DNA is available, so the TRBD1 call from TCRdb remains unchecked. Germline CDR1 is MNHEY and CDR2 is SVGAGI. The CDR3 extends over 14 amino acids. CDR3 protein: CASSTWGVTDTQYF.

The V and J genes are TRBV5-8 and TRBJ1-4; the D call from TCRdb, TRBD1, cannot be confirmed without DNA. The CDR3 sequence is 16 residues long. Germline lookup yields CDR1 SGHTS and CDR2 YDEGEE. This CDR3 is CASSFSYGQVNEKLFF. Filled out from reference TRBV5-8 and TRBJ1-4, the complete variable domain reads EAGVTQSPTHLIKTRGQQATLRCSPISGHTSVYWYQQALGLGLQFLLWYDEGEERNRGNFPPRFSGRQFPNYSSELNVNALELEDSALYLCASSFSYGQVNEKLFFGSGTQLSVL.

This chain uses TRBV4-3 with TRBJ2-7; absent DNA, TCRdb's TRBD1 call cannot be checked. The V gene's germline CDR1 is LGHNA and CDR2 YSLEER. The CDR3 runs to 15 residues. The CDR3 reads CASSERRDRGLEQYF.

The J gene is TRBJ1-2, the V gene TRBV20-1; TCRdb reports TRBD1, a call that lacks DNA to check it against. Germline V lookup: CDR1 DFQATT, CDR2 SNEGSKA (reference sequence). CDR3 length: 14 residues. This chain's CDR3 is CSVLRDRGNYGYTF.

J is TRBJ2-7 and V is TRBV5-1; TCRdb picks TRBD1, but there is no DNA to check that call. The germline V gene encodes CDR1 SGHRS and CDR2 YFSETQ. The CDR3 is made up of 15 amino acids. The CDR3 region is CASSLGQGNTYEQYF.

The CDR3 sequence is CSAPDSWDQHF. The chain has TRBV20-1 and TRBJ1-5. Germline V gene data show CDR1 as DFQATT and CDR2 as SNEGSKA (reference sequence). The CDR3 is 11 residues long.

The chain is built from TRBV4-3 and TRBJ1-1; TCRdb gives TRBD1 as the D gene, but with no DNA this cannot be confirmed. CDR3 length: 15 residues. Per germline, CDR1 LGHNA and CDR2 YSLEER. This chain's CDR3 is CASSQIEGEPSEAFF.

V gene TRBV11-2 combines with J gene TRBJ2-1; with no DNA, the TCRdb D assignment of TRBD2 cannot be verified. This CDR3 spans 17 amino acids. Germline-derived CDR1 and CDR2 are SGHAT and FQNNGV. The CDR3 protein is CASSRWVAGMGYNEQFF.

The chain employs TRBV5-1 and TRBJ1-2. CDR3 length: 14 amino acids. The V gene's germline CDR1 is SGHRS and CDR2 YFSETQ. The CDR3 reads CASSLSQGGYGYTF.

The chain combines TRBV5-1 with TRBJ1-2; checking the TCRdb D call of TRBD1 is not possible without DNA. This CDR3 comprises 14 residues. The germline gives CDR1 SGHRS, CDR2 YFSETQ. The CDR3 here is CASSLTPQNYGYTF. The entire variable domain, with the rest obtained from reference TRBV5-1 and TRBJ1-2, is as follows: KAGVTQTPRYLIKTRGQQVTLSCSPISGHRSVSWYQQTPGQGLQFLFEYFSETQRNKGNFPGRFSGRQFSNSRSEMNVSTLELGDSALYLCASSLTPQNYGYTFGSGTRLTVV.

V usage is TRBV20-1 and J usage is TRBJ2-7; TCRdb outputs TRBD1, but without DNA this stays unchecked. CDR3 length: 13 amino acids. Germline CDR1 and CDR2: DFQATT and SNEGSKA (reference sequence). The chain's CDR3 is CSARPQDNYEQYF.

The genes are TRBV7-3 and TRBJ1-1; the D call of TRBD1 rests on TCRdb alone, since no DNA is present to check it. This CDR3 spans 14 amino acids. The germline V gene has CDR1 SGHTA and CDR2 FQGTGA. CDR3 loop: CASSLDGTDTKAFF.

CDR3 in amino acids: CAITPDRARQETQYF. The gene calls are TRBV10-3 and TRBJ2-5; no DNA is available, so the TRBD1 call from TCRdb remains unchecked. There are 15 residues in the CDR3. The germline gives CDR1 ENHRY, CDR2 SYGVKD.

The chain uses TRBV27 and TRBJ2-7. This CDR3 is 13 amino acids long. The germline CDR1 and CDR2 sequences are MNHEY and SMNVEV (reference sequence). CDR3 protein: CASSLSKLTEQYF.

The genes are TRBV12-3 or TRBV12-4 and TRBJ1-5; TCRdb indicates TRBD1, and absent DNA this call remains unverified. The CDR3 contains 14 residues. The CDR3 is CASSLGGGNQPQHF.

The gene calls are TRBV20-1 and TRBJ2-3; TCRdb picks TRBD2, but there is no DNA to check that call. The CDR3 extends over 15 amino acids. Germline loops: CDR1 DFQATT, CDR2 SNEGSKA (reference sequence). This chain's CDR3 is CSASRIAGPTDTQYF.

V usage is TRBV19 and J usage is TRBJ2-2. The length of the CDR3 is 15 residues. Germline CDR1 LNHDA, CDR2 SQIVND (reference sequence). CDR3 loop: CASSSQGLNTGELFF.

The chain joins TRBV2 to TRBJ2-1; TCRdb's D call of TRBD2 is untestable without DNA. Germline lookup yields CDR1 SNHLY and CDR2 FYNNEI. This CDR3 comprises 19 residues. This CDR3 reads CASLRSSGGARSSYNEQFF. Full variable domain (missing parts from reference TRBV2 and TRBJ2-1): EPEVTQTPSHQVTQMGQEVILRCVPISNHLYFYWYRQILGQKVEFLVSFYNNEISEKSEIFDDQFSVERPDGSNFTLKIRSTKLEDSAMYFCASLRSSGGARSSYNEQFFGPGTRLTVL.

The chain links TRBV7-2 to TRBJ2-7. Germline CDR1 SGHTA, CDR2 FQGNSA. The CDR3 has 13 amino acids. CDR3 loop: CASSQAFSYEQYF.

The rearrangement links TRBV6-5 to TRBJ2-7. The CDR3 has 14 amino acids. CDR1 and CDR2 from the germline V gene are MNHEY and SVGAGI. Here the CDR3 reads CASSYSRDTYEQYF.